The source of this T cell receptor (beta chain) is a study of blood T cell repertoires in COVID-19. The overall study: Researchers got acute and convalescent COVID-19 samples from the United States, Italy and Spain. PBMCs, B-cell-depleted T cells, or T cells were the source of the cDNA or gDNA that made up the material.

Authors' processing steps: Reference gene primers were amplified, and this amplification served to estimate nucleated cell counts. Clones were sequenced by immunoSEQ multiplex PCR, and TCRdb holds only the in-frame ones, with some missing. The V and J calls and clone size come from that table; D and trimming were worked out from the DNA. This table has about 77,000 clones, more than 90% appearing once. The source material was peripheral blood. This clonotype was obtained from a woman aged 80 or over with active or convalescent COVID-19.

The CDR3 DNA is TGTGCCAGCAGCTTACAGGGGGCGTCCTACGAGCAGTACTTC. Residues: CASSLQGASYEQYF. This rearrangement joins TRBV5-4 to TRBJ2-7, with TRBD1 matching 9 bases. The length of the CDR3 is 14 residues. J was trimmed by 1 base and V by 2 bases; bases with no gene match: 1. Germline V gives CDR1 SGHNT, CDR2 YYREEE (reference sequence).